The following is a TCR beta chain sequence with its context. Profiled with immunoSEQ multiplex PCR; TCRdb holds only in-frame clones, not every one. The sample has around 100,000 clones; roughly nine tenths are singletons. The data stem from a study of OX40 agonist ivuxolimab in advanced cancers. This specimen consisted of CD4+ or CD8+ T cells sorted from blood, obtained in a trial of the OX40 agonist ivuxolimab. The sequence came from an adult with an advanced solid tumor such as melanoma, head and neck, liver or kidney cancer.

For the CDR3, the DNA is TGTGCCACCAGCAGAGATTCGGGCCGTGCGGTGGAAGGGACCCAGTACTTC. Translating it yields CATSRDSGRAVEGTQYF. V is TRBV15 and J is TRBJ2-5; D is uncertain. V lost 0 bases and J 7 bases, leaving 21 bases between the germline ends. Germline assignment: CDR1 LNHNV and CDR2 YYDKDF (reference sequence). This CDR3 has 17 residues. The full variable domain, its missing parts supplied by reference TRBV15 and TRBJ2-5, is DAMVIQNPRYQVTQFGKPVTLSCSQTLNHNVMYWYQQKSSQAPKLLFHYYDKDFNNEADTPDNFQSRRPNTSFCFLDIRSPGLGDTAMYLCATSRDSGRAVEGTQYFGPGTRLLVL.